These T cell receptor beta chains were read from a single sample in a study of T-cell memory formation after mild COVID-19. From the 5' RACE reads, TCRdb called clonotypes with MiXCR, one entry per CDR3 protein. There are hundreds of thousands of distinct CDR3 sequences in the sample; around 22% occur only once, and 10% to 15% lies in the top ten. The sequenced sample was PBMCs or a T cell subset sorted from them (not recorded which). Source of these receptors: an adult woman who had mild COVID-19 (a few samples of this study predate the infection). Cell type and time point are not known. Each CDR3 is given with its conserved first and last residue. Each record gives: J gene, V gene, D gene, clone size, CDR3 DNA, CDR3 protein. D genes are given only for firm matches. Clone size is given for some rows only: seen once, a few or many times, or a class if the clone is expanded.

J gene: TRBJ2-5; V gene: TRBV5-1; D gene: TRBD2; clone size: few; CDR3 DNA: TGCGCCAGCAGCTTGGTCTCTAGCGGGATCGGGTCCCAGTACTTC; CDR3 protein: CASSLVSSGIGSQYF
J gene: TRBJ1-2; V gene: TRBV7-2; D gene: -; clone size: -; CDR3 DNA: TGTGCCAGCAGCTTAGTGCAGGGGACTAACTATGGCTACACCTTC; CDR3 protein: CASSLVQGTNYGYTF
J gene: TRBJ2-2; V gene: TRBV21-1; D gene: -; clone size: -; CDR3 DNA: TGTGCCAGCAGCAAAATTACAGGGACCAACACCGGGGAGCTGTTTTTT; CDR3 protein: CASSKITGTNTGELFF
J gene: TRBJ2-3; V gene: TRBV6-1; D gene: TRBD2; clone size: few; CDR3 DNA: TGTGCCAGCAGTGAAAGGCTAGCGGGGGCCCTCACAGATACGCAGTATTTT; CDR3 protein: CASSERLAGALTDTQYF
J gene: TRBJ2-7; V gene: TRBV7-2; D gene: -; clone size: once; CDR3 DNA: TGTGCCAGCAGCCACGACCGGGCAAGGCAGTACTTC; CDR3 protein: CASSHDRARQYF
J gene: TRBJ2-7; V gene: TRBV6-1; D gene: -; clone size: -; CDR3 DNA: TGTGCCAGCAATGACGACTCCTACGAGCAGTACTTC; CDR3 protein: CASNDDSYEQYF
J gene: TRBJ1-5; V gene: TRBV5-1; D gene: -; clone size: -; CDR3 DNA: TGCGCCAGCAGCTTGTCGACAGGAGTCATGCAGCCCCAGCATTTT; CDR3 protein: CASSLSTGVMQPQHF
J gene: TRBJ2-2; V gene: TRBV4-1; D gene: TRBD1; clone size: -; CDR3 DNA: TGCGCCAGCAGCCAGGGCAGGGGGCCGACCGGGGAGCTGTTTTTT; CDR3 protein: CASSQGRGPTGELFF
J gene: TRBJ2-3; V gene: TRBV6-6; D gene: -; clone size: -; CDR3 DNA: TGTGCCAGCATTTCTAATCCCTGGGGGGGCGGCACAGATACGCAGTATTTT; CDR3 protein: CASISNPWGGGTDTQYF
J gene: TRBJ2-7; V gene: TRBV19; D gene: TRBD2; clone size: -; CDR3 DNA: TGTGCCAGTAGTTGGGGAGGGCGCTACGAGCAGTACTTC; CDR3 protein: CASSWGGRYEQYF
J gene: TRBJ2-5; V gene: TRBV4-2; D gene: -; clone size: many; CDR3 DNA: TGTGCCAGCAGCCAAGATCCGGCACGGCGGCAAGAGACCCAGTACTTC; CDR3 protein: CASSQDPARRQETQYF
J gene: TRBJ2-4; V gene: TRBV18; D gene: -; clone size: -; CDR3 DNA: TGTGCCAGCTCACCACGGGAGGGGGCTAGAAACATTCAGTACTTC; CDR3 protein: CASSPREGARNIQYF
J gene: TRBJ2-7; V gene: TRBV5-1; D gene: TRBD1; clone size: few; CDR3 DNA: TGCGCCAGCACCACCAGGGCCGGGACAGGAGGCGAGCAGTACTTC; CDR3 protein: CASTTRAGTGGEQYF
J gene: TRBJ2-2; V gene: TRBV2; D gene: -; clone size: few; CDR3 DNA: TGTGCCAGCAGCCCTGTCCGGCTGGCGAACACCGGGGAGCTGTTTTTT; CDR3 protein: CASSPVRLANTGELFF
J gene: TRBJ2-7; V gene: TRBV28; D gene: -; clone size: few; CDR3 DNA: TGTGCTGGAGAGGGCTCATCCTACGAGCAGTACTTC; CDR3 protein: CAGEGSSYEQYF
J gene: TRBJ2-7; V gene: TRBV18; D gene: -; clone size: -; CDR3 DNA: TGTGCCAGCTCACCTACCCAGCCCTACGAGCAGTACTTC; CDR3 protein: CASSPTQPYEQYF
J gene: TRBJ2-7; V gene: TRBV6-2/TRBV6-3; D gene: -; clone size: -; CDR3 DNA: TGTGCCAGCAGTTACTCGATTGCGCTCGAGCAGTACTTC; CDR3 protein: CASSYSIALEQYF
J gene: TRBJ1-4; V gene: TRBV4-1; D gene: TRBD1; clone size: -; CDR3 DNA: TGCGCCAGCAGCCAACTACAGGGGGTAGAAAAACTGTTTTTT; CDR3 protein: CASSQLQGVEKLFF
J gene: TRBJ2-1; V gene: TRBV11-2; D gene: -; clone size: few; CDR3 DNA: TGTGCCAGCAGCTTAGATACGAGCGATGAGCAGTTCTTC; CDR3 protein: CASSLDTSDEQFF
J gene: TRBJ2-7; V gene: TRBV5-5; D gene: -; clone size: -; CDR3 DNA: TGTGCCAGCAGCTTCCCCGGGACGAGCTACGAGCAGTACTTC; CDR3 protein: CASSFPGTSYEQYF
J gene: TRBJ1-4; V gene: TRBV18; D gene: -; clone size: few; CDR3 DNA: TGTGCCAGCTCACCACCTATGGCGTCTGGGGAAAAACTGTTTTTT; CDR3 protein: CASSPPMASGEKLFF
J gene: TRBJ1-1; V gene: TRBV18; D gene: TRBD1; clone size: -; CDR3 DNA: TGTGCCAGCTCACCTCTGACAGGGGGTTCTGAAGCTTTCTTT; CDR3 protein: CASSPLTGGSEAFF
J gene: TRBJ2-1; V gene: TRBV24-1; D gene: -; clone size: few; CDR3 DNA: TGTGCCACCAGTGTCGGCACTTACAATGAGCAGTTCTTC; CDR3 protein: CATSVGTYNEQFF